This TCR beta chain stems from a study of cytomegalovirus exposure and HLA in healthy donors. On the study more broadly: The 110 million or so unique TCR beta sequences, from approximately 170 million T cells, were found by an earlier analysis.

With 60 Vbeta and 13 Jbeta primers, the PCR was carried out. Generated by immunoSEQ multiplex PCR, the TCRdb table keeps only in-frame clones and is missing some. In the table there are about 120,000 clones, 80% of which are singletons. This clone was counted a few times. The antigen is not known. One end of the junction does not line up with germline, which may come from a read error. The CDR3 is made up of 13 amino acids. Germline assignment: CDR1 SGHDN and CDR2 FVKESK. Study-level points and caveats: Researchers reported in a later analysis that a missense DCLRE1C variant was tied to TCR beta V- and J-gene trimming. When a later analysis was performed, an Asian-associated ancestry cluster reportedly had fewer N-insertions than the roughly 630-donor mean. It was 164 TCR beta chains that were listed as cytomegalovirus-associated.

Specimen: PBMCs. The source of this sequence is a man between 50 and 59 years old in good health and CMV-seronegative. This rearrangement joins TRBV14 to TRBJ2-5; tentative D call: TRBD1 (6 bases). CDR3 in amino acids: CLHRDNFQETQYF. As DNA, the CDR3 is TGCCTACACCGGGACAATTTTCAAGAGACCCAGTACTTC.